Each of the 13 T cell receptor beta chains below was sequenced from the same sample in a study of blood T cell repertoires in COVID-19. TCRdb's copy holds only in-frame clones and misses some; the assay was immunoSEQ multiplex PCR. The table has about 32,000 clones, about 92% seen once. Material: peripheral blood. These receptors were collected from a male donor with active COVID-19.

The V gene is TRBV7-2, the J gene TRBJ2-1; 9 bases fit TRBD1. Germline lookup yields CDR1 SGHTA and CDR2 FQGNSA. This CDR3 is built from 15 residues. V trimming: 1 base; J trimming: 5 bases; junction bases outside the gene matches: 3. CDR3 amino acids: CASSLVGQGNNEQFF. The CDR3 nucleotides are TGTGCCAGCAGCTTAGTGGGACAGGGCAACAATGAGCAGTTCTTC. Filled out from reference TRBV7-2 and TRBJ2-1, the complete variable domain reads GAGVSQSPSNKVTEKGKDVELRCDPISGHTALYWYRQSLGQGLEFLIYFQGNSAPDKSGLPSDRFSAERTGGSVSTLTIQRTQQEDSAVYLCASSLVGQGNNEQFFGPGTRLTVL.

This chain joins TRBV11-3 and TRBJ2-2; 11 bases are a match to TRBD1. CDR1 is SGHNT and CDR2 is YENEEA in the germline V gene. V dropped 4 bases and J dropped 5; count of bases not matched to a gene: 3. This CDR3 has 15 residues. The CDR3 DNA reads as TGTGCCAGCAGCTCAAGGGACAGGGGGACCGGGGAGCTGTTTTTT. Its protein is CASSSRDRGTGELFF.

This chain uses TRBV7-2 with TRBJ1-2; D gene unclear. CDR3 size: 13 residues. Per germline, CDR1 SGHTA and CDR2 FQGNSA. Trimming took 3 bases from V and 2 from J, leaving 7 bases between them. CDR3 in amino acids: CASSFVINYGYTF. The CDR3 nucleotides are TGTGCCAGCAGCTTTGTTATAAACTATGGCTACACCTTC.

This clone was recorded once. CDR3 DNA sequence: TGTGCCAGCAGCTTAGGCGTATACGAGCAGTACTTC. Amino acids: CASSLGVYEQYF. The V gene is TRBV7-2, the J gene TRBJ2-7; D not resolved. Trimming removed 1 base at V and 4 bases at J, with 5 bases between. Looked up from germline, CDR1 is SGHTA and CDR2 is FQGNSA. The CDR3 length is 12 residues.

J is TRBJ1-1 and V is TRBV11-2, with D unclear. The germline V gene encodes CDR1 SGHAT and CDR2 FQNNGV. The CDR3 consists of 15 residues. V was trimmed by 3 bases and J by 5 bases, leaving 16 bases between them. CDR3 in amino acids: CASSFNLVLPTEAFF. The DNA for the CDR3 is TGTGCCAGCAGCTTTAATTTAGTTCTCCCAACTGAAGCTTTCTTT.

The genes are TRBV27 and TRBJ1-4, with TRBD1 matching over 8 bases. V dropped 3 bases and J dropped 6; count of bases not matched to a gene: 6. Germline CDR1 reads MNHEY; CDR2 reads SMNVEV (reference sequence). The CDR3 spans 15 residues. CDR3 amino acids: CASSFAGTGYEKLFF. CDR3 coding DNA: TGTGCCAGCAGTTTTGCTGGGACAGGTTATGAAAAACTGTTTTTT. Supplemented by reference TRBV27 and TRBJ1-4, the full variable domain reads EAQVTQNPRYLITVTGKKLTVTCSQNMNHEYMSWYRQDPGLGLRQIYYSMNVEVTDKGDVPEGYKVSRKEKRNFPLILESPSPNQTSLYFCASSFAGTGYEKLFFGSGTQLSVL.

The chain has TRBV18 and TRBJ1-1, with D uncertain. Per germline, CDR1 KGHSH and CDR2 LQKENI. Between the trimmed V and J ends, which lost 0 bases and 0 bases, there was a span of 11 bases. This CDR3 region has 16 residues. The CDR3 DNA follows: TGTGCCAGCTCACCACCTATGTCCACTTTGAACACTGAAGCTTTCTTT. Protein product: CASSPPMSTLNTEAFF.

This clone was observed a handful of times. The gene calls are TRBV2 and TRBJ1-2; D unresolved. Trimming stripped 6 bases from V and 4 bases from J, with 6 bases between. The CDR3 extends over 11 amino acids. The germline gives CDR1 SNHLY, CDR2 FYNNEI. The CDR3 region is CASRQIYGYTF. CDR3 sequence (DNA): TGTGCCAGCAGACAGATCTATGGCTACACCTTC.

This clone was seen only once. This chain uses TRBV5-1 with TRBJ2-5, with D possibly TRBD1 on 5 matching bases. Germline V lookup: CDR1 SGHRS, CDR2 YFSETQ. The V and J ends lost 1 base and 5 bases respectively, with 9 bases between them. The CDR3 length is 13 residues. CDR3 DNA sequence: TGCGCCAGCAGCTTGACAGGTGGGGAGACCCAGTACTTC. It specifies CASSLTGGETQYF. The whole variable domain, remainder taken from reference TRBV5-1 and TRBJ2-5, is KAGVTQTPRYLIKTRGQQVTLSCSPISGHRSVSWYQQTPGQGLQFLFEYFSETQRNKGNFPGRFSGRQFSNSRSEMNVSTLELGDSALYLCASSLTGGETQYFGPGTRLLVL.

V usage is TRBV29-1 and J usage is TRBJ2-1; 9 positions match TRBD1. CDR1 and CDR2 from the germline V gene are SQVTM and ANQGSEA. The J segment lost 3 bases and the V segment lost 7 bases, leaving 7 bases of the junction unmatched. This CDR3 has 14 amino acids. The CDR3 DNA sequence: TGCAGCGGTGGACAGGGGTCCTACTACAATGAGCAGTTCTTC. Protein: CSGGQGSYYNEQFF.

The chain joins TRBV29-1 to TRBJ2-2; the D gene is possibly TRBD1 (5 bases). Looked up from germline, CDR1 is SQVTM and CDR2 is ANQGSEA. This CDR3 is 14 amino acids long. V dropped 5 bases and J dropped 5 bases, with 15 bases sitting between them. The CDR3 nucleotides are TGCAGCGTTCCAGGAGCAGGGCAAACCGGGGAGCTGTTTTTT. Its translation is CSVPGAGQTGELFF.

CDR3 sequence reads: CASSNSPGPGLAGGLDKNIQYF. Written as DNA, the CDR3 is TGTGCCAGCAGCAACTCTCCCGGACCGGGACTAGCGGGGGGGCTCGACAAAAACATTCAGTACTTC. V usage is TRBV21-1 and J usage is TRBJ2-4; the table's D call TRBD2 went unverified against the DNA. TRBV21-1 is recorded as a pseudogene. The CDR3 covers 22 residues.

The sample holds one count of this clone. The rearrangement links TRBV12-3 or TRBV12-4 to TRBJ1-5, with a tentative D call TRBD1 (5 bases). The CDR3 has 13 amino acids. With 7 bases removed from V and 11 bases from J, the gap between germline ends came to 18 bases. The CDR3 region has the DNA TGTGCCAGCACCCTAGGGGCAGGGAATGCCCAGCATTTT. Its translation: CASTLGAGNAQHF.